One sample yielded the 31 T cell receptor beta chains listed below, sequenced in a study of radiotherapy plus CTLA-4 blockade in lung cancer. Data came from immunoSEQ multiplex PCR; TCRdb stores just in-frame clones and leaves some out. This table holds about 83,000 clones, about 79% found once. The material was peripheral blood, obtained from a patient treated with radiotherapy plus ipilimumab. The origin of the receptors is a human donor with non-small cell lung cancer who had a partial response to radiotherapy plus ipilimumab. Some clones in this sample may be carry-over from other donors' samples.

The V gene is TRBV28, the J gene TRBJ2-7; D is possibly TRBD1 (6 bases). CDR1 is MDHEN and CDR2 is SYDVKM in the germline V gene. Trimming took off 7 bases at V and 2 bases at J, with 18 bases between the two ends. The CDR3 totals 15 residues. CDR3 residues: CASTLGRTAAYEQYF. CDR3 DNA: TGTGCCAGCACTCTGGGACGGACAGCTGCCTACGAGCAGTACTTC.

The chain uses TRBV6-1 and TRBJ2-3; D ambiguous. CDR1 is MNHNS and CDR2 is SASEGT in the germline V gene. CDR3 length: 12 amino acids. V was clipped by 2 bases and J by 3 bases, with 3 bases between them. The CDR3 DNA is TGTGCCAGCAGTGAAATAACAGATACGCAGTATTTT. Translated: CASSEITDTQYF.

The rearrangement joins TRBV19 to TRBJ1-5; 7 positions match TRBD1. Germline values: CDR1 LNHDA, CDR2 SQIVND (reference sequence). The CDR3 is made up of 15 amino acids. V was clipped by 8 bases and J by 2 bases; unmatched bases: 9. CDR3 bases: TGTGCCAGTCGAACCGAAGGGACAGGCAATCAGCCCCAGCATTTT. It is translated as CASRTEGTGNQPQHF.

This clone turned up a few times. The chain combines TRBV5-4 with TRBJ2-5; D gene uncertain. The germline V and J ends were trimmed by 0 bases and 6 bases, with 12 bases remaining between them. The CDR3 extends over 14 amino acids. Per the germline V gene, CDR1 is SGHNT and CDR2 is YYREEE (reference sequence). The CDR3 loop reads CASSLELFEKTQYF. As DNA, the CDR3 is TGTGCCAGCAGCTTGGAACTTTTCGAAAAGACCCAGTACTTC.

A note on this clone: The same CDR3 also results from other DNA sequences found in this sample. The chain has TRBV7-3 and TRBJ2-5; 8 bases are shared with TRBD1. The CDR3 is 13 residues long. The trim removed 2 bases at V and 4 bases at J, leaving 0 bases unmatched. Per germline, CDR1 SGHTA and CDR2 FQGTGA. The CDR3 here is CASSLDRGETQYF. The CDR3 region has the DNA TGTGCCAGCAGCTTAGACAGGGGAGAGACCCAGTACTTC.

This clone has ten or more counts. The V call is TRBV7-9, the J call TRBJ1-5; 8 nucleotides align to TRBD1. V lost 1 base and J lost 4; bases outside the gene matches: 6. CDR1 and CDR2 from the germline V gene are SEHNR and FQNEAQ (reference sequence). CDR3 length: 16 amino acids. CDR3 protein: CASSLGTGSLNQPQHF. CDR3 in DNA: TGTGCCAGCAGCTTAGGGACAGGGAGCCTGAATCAGCCCCAGCATTTT.

V and J are TRBV29-1 and TRBJ2-3; D uncertain. CDR3 length equals 16 residues. Trimming pared 2 bases from V and 4 bases from J, leaving 19 bases between. Germline V gene data show CDR1 as SQVTM and CDR2 as ANQGSEA. CDR3 sequence reads: CSVESRGGPEPDTQYF. The DNA of the CDR3 is TGCAGCGTTGAATCCCGAGGTGGTCCCGAGCCAGATACGCAGTATTTT.

The chain links TRBV7-2 to TRBJ1-1; D perhaps matches TRBD1 (5 bases). V shed 2 bases and J shed 0 bases, with 7 bases lying between them. The CDR3 has 14 amino acids. Germline CDR1 reads SGHTA; CDR2 reads FQGNSA. The CDR3 DNA follows: TGTGCCAGCAGCTTACGACAGCTGAACACTGAAGCTTTCTTT. It translates to CASSLRQLNTEAFF.

The table lists this clone with a few counts. For the CDR3, the DNA is TGCAGCGTTGGCTTTGCGGGGGGGAGGGAGACCCAGTACTTC. Amino acids: CSVGFAGGRETQYF. The V gene is TRBV29-1, the J gene TRBJ2-5; 9 nucleotides align to TRBD2. The germline gives CDR1 SQVTM, CDR2 ANQGSEA. This CDR3 is built from 14 residues. V was clipped by 4 bases and J by 5 bases; unmatched bases: 8.

In this sample, this clone turned up once. The gene calls are TRBV7-9 and TRBJ1-1; the D is unclear. V was shortened by 3 bases and J by 10 bases, with 6 bases between the two germline ends. CDR3 length: 10 residues. Germline CDR1 and CDR2: SEHNR and FQNEAQ (reference sequence). The CDR3 is CASSLGRAFF. The CDR3 DNA reads TGTGCCAGCAGCTTGGGCCGAGCTTTCTTT.

The rearrangement links TRBV7-2 to TRBJ1-2; D is unclear. Germline V gives CDR1 SGHTA, CDR2 FQGNSA. The CDR3 totals 11 residues. The V end lost 6 bases, the J end lost 8 bases, and 10 bases lay between the germline ends. The CDR3 DNA follows: TGTGCCAGCAGACCGCAGGCGGGCTACACCTTC. Translating gives CASRPQAGYTF.

The rearrangement joins TRBV18 to TRBJ2-5, with 7 bases matching TRBD2. The CDR3 has 14 residues. The ends lost 3 bases at V and 4 bases at J; junction bases unmatched: 5. Germline CDR1 and CDR2: KGHSH and LQKENI. CDR3 protein: CASSPAGRGETQYF. The CDR3, as DNA: TGTGCCAGCTCACCTGCGGGGAGGGGAGAGACCCAGTACTTC.

V is TRBV19 and J is TRBJ1-2, with 8 bases aligning to TRBD1. Germline V gives CDR1 LNHDA, CDR2 SQIVND (reference sequence). The CDR3 sequence is 17 residues long. V shed 10 bases and J 5 bases; nucleotides not matched to a gene: 21. CDR3: CATNRPGTGHLSYGYTF. The DNA of the CDR3 is TGTGCCACCAACCGTCCCGGGACAGGCCACCTGTCGTATGGCTACACCTTC.

This clone was seen once. This rearrangement joins TRBV5-1 to TRBJ2-3, with 10 positions matching TRBD1. J was trimmed by 1 base and V by 3 bases; bases with no gene match: 5. The CDR3 loop spans 16 amino acids. CDR1 and CDR2 from the germline V gene are SGHRS and YFSETQ. This CDR3 is CASSSLGQGGTDTQYF. The CDR3 region has the DNA TGCGCCAGCAGCTCACTAGGACAGGGGGGCACAGATACGCAGTATTTT.

The chain couples TRBV5-1 to TRBJ1-2, with D hard to call. This CDR3 has 14 residues. The V gene's germline CDR1 is SGHRS and CDR2 YFSETQ. The germline V and J ends were trimmed by 4 bases and 2 bases, with 12 bases remaining between them. This CDR3 is CASSRALENYGYTF. For the CDR3, the DNA is TGCGCCAGCAGCCGAGCGTTGGAGAACTATGGCTACACCTTC.

J is TRBJ2-3 and V is TRBV5-1, with 14 bases matching TRBD2. From germline, CDR1 is SGHRS and CDR2 YFSETQ. The V gene end was trimmed by 4 bases and the J gene end by 6 bases; junction bases not matched to a gene: 1. The CDR3 covers 14 residues. The CDR3 DNA follows: TGCGCCAGCAGCCGGACTAGCGGGAGGGATACGCAGTATTTT. Its protein is CASSRTSGRDTQYF.

The V and J genes are TRBV9 and TRBJ1-2, with D possibly being TRBD1 (6 bases). V was clipped by 6 bases and J by 6 bases, with 18 bases between them. The CDR3 is made up of 14 amino acids. Germline loops: CDR1 SGDLS, CDR2 YYNGEE. CDR3 DNA sequence: TGTGCCAGCACTACCGCCGCACAGGGTCATGGCTACACCTTC. This translates into CASTTAAQGHGYTF.

CDR3 amino acids: CASSPTGWSTGELFF. In nucleotides, the CDR3 is TGCGCCAGCAGCCCTACAGGGTGGAGCACCGGGGAGCTGTTTTTT. The J gene is TRBJ2-2, the V gene TRBV10-1; maybe TRBD1 (6 bases). Trimming pared 6 bases from V and 4 bases from J, leaving 15 bases between. The CDR3 spans 15 residues. CDR1 and CDR2 (germline): WNHNN, SYGVQD (reference sequence).

This chain connects TRBV10-1 to TRBJ2-1; 10 nucleotides align to TRBD1. This CDR3 region has 15 residues. Germline trimming cut 5 bases from V and 2 bases from J; bases unmatched to any gene: 3. Germline assignment: CDR1 WNHNN and CDR2 SYGVQD (reference sequence). The CDR3 protein is CASSQDRGPYNEQFF. CDR3 in DNA: TGCGCCAGCAGTCAAGACAGGGGGCCCTACAATGAGCAGTTCTTC.

V usage is TRBV10-1 and J usage is TRBJ2-7; the D gene is possibly TRBD1 (5 bases). With 7 bases removed from V and 3 bases from J, the gap between germline ends came to 16 bases. CDR1 is WNHNN and CDR2 is SYGVQD in the germline V gene (reference sequence). This CDR3 is 14 amino acids long. CDR3 amino acids: CASIRWTRGYEQYF. CDR3 in DNA: TGCGCCAGCATCAGGTGGACACGAGGCTACGAGCAGTACTTC.

The genes are TRBV10-3 and TRBJ1-4; D gene ambiguous. Trimming stripped 0 bases from V and 8 bases from J, with 10 bases between. This CDR3 region has 14 residues. Germline loops: CDR1 ENHRY, CDR2 SYGVKD. The CDR3 here is CAISESGRPEKLFF. In DNA form, the CDR3 reads TGTGCCATCAGTGAGTCCGGTCGCCCCGAAAAACTGTTTTTT.

The gene calls are TRBV5-8 and TRBJ2-3; unclear D gene. This CDR3 comprises 13 residues. Germline-derived CDR1 and CDR2 are SGHTS and YDEGEE. Trimming left V 4 bases short and J 1 base short, with 7 bases between. CDR3: CASSLSRTDTQYF. The CDR3 coding sequence is TGTGCCAGCAGCCTCTCCCGCACAGATACGCAGTATTTT.

The rearrangement links TRBV5-1 to TRBJ2-5, with 8 bases lining up with TRBD2. The V gene's germline CDR1 is SGHRS and CDR2 YFSETQ. The CDR3 sequence is 15 residues long. The trim removed 2 bases at V and 4 bases at J, leaving 7 bases unmatched. The CDR3 loop reads CASSFSGSDGETQYF. Here the CDR3 DNA reads TGCGCCAGCAGCTTCAGCGGGAGCGATGGAGAGACCCAGTACTTC.

The rearrangement joins TRBV7-8 to TRBJ2-5; possibly TRBD1 for D (5 bases). The DNA matches TRBJ2-7 better at its end, which makes the J call doubtful. The CDR3 is 15 residues long. Germline CDR1 SGHVS, CDR2 FQNEAQ. The CDR3 reads CASSELTVPTYEQYF. The DNA for the CDR3 is TGTGCCAGCAGCGAACTGACAGTGCCTACCTACGAGCAGTACTTC.

The chain uses TRBV27 and TRBJ2-7, with D unresolved. V was cut by 5 bases and J by 3 bases, with 5 bases left in between. CDR1 is MNHEY and CDR2 is SMNVEV in the germline V gene (reference sequence). This CDR3 is built from 11 residues. CDR3 bases: TGTGCCAGCAGTCCAGACTACGAGCAGTACTTC. Protein: CASSPDYEQYF.

This clone showed up just a few times. This chain connects TRBV6-1 to TRBJ1-3; D possibly corresponds to TRBD1 (5 bases). V dropped 5 bases and J dropped 0 bases, with 8 bases sitting between them. The length of the CDR3 is 14 residues. Germline V lookup: CDR1 MNHNS, CDR2 SASEGT. The CDR3 protein is CASSFDSSGNTIYF. CDR3 sequence (DNA): TGTGCCAGCAGTTTCGACAGCTCTGGAAACACCATATATTTT.

The V gene is TRBV25-1, the J gene TRBJ1-1; unclear D gene. CDR3 length: 13 amino acids. Trimming cost V 1 base and J 11 bases, with 14 bases left between them. Germline CDR1 and CDR2: MGHDK and SYGVNS. CDR3 region: CASSEWGVELAFF. CDR3 in DNA: TGTGCCAGCAGTGAATGGGGAGTGGAACTTGCTTTCTTT.

The chain links TRBV5-1 to TRBJ2-1; TRBD2 aligns across 8 bases. J lost 5 bases, V lost 4 bases, and 23 bases had no gene match. The CDR3 totals 20 residues. Germline loops: CDR1 SGHRS, CDR2 YFSETQ. CDR3 in DNA: TGCGCCAGCAGCACGGACAGCGGGGGCGGGAGCAGATCCTTCCACAATGAGCAGTTCTTC. Protein sequence: CASSTDSGGGSRSFHNEQFF.

J is TRBJ2-5 and V is TRBV18; TRBD2 matches at 7 bases. The J call is in doubt because the DNA end fits TRBJ2-7 better. The germline V gene encodes CDR1 KGHSH and CDR2 LQKENI. CDR3 length: 14 amino acids. CDR3 DNA: TGTGCCAGCTCAGAGGGGAGGGAATCCTACGAGCAGTACTTC. This gives the protein CASSEGRESYEQYF.

In its sample, this clone was seen a few times. The chain couples TRBV5-4 to TRBJ2-1; 13 bases line up with TRBD2. V dropped 4 bases and J dropped 5; count of bases not matched to a gene: 3. Germline V CDR1 and CDR2: SGHNT, YYREEE (reference sequence). The CDR3 has 15 amino acids. The CDR3 DNA sequence: TGTGCCAGCAGCCCACTAGCGGGAGGGAACAATGAGCAGTTCTTC. Encoded protein: CASSPLAGGNNEQFF.

The chain uses TRBV5-1 and TRBJ1-2; 9 positions match TRBD1. This CDR3 is built from 14 residues. Germline CDR1 SGHRS, CDR2 YFSETQ. V was clipped by 7 bases and J by 5 bases; unmatched bases: 9. DNA of the CDR3: TGCGCCAGCTCCTACGGGGGGACAGGGTATGGCTACACCTTC. Translation gives CASSYGGTGYGYTF.